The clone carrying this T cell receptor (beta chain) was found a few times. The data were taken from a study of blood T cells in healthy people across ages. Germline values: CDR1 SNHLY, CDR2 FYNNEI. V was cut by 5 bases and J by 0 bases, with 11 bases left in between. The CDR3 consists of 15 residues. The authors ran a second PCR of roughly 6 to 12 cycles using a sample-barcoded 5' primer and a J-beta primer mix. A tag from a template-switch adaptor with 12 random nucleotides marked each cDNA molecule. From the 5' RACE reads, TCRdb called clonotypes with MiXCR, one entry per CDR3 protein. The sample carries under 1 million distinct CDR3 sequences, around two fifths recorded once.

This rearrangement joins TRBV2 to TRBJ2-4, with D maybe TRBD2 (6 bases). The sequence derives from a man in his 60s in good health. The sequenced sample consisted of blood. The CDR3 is CASSWDSLAKNIQYF. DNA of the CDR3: TGTGCCAGCAGTTGGGACTCTTTAGCCAAAAACATTCAGTACTTC.